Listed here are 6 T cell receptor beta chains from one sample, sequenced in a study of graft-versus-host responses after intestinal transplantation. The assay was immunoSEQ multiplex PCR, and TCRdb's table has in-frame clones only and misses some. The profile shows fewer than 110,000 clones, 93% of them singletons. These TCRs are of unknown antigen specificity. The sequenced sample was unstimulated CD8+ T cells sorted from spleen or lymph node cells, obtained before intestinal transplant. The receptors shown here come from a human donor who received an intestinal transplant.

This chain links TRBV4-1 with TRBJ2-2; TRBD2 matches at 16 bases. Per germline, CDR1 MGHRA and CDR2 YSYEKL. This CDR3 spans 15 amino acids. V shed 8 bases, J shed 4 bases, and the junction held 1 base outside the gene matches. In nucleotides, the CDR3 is TGCGCCAGCGGGACTAGCGGGGGGGTCACCGGGGAGCTGTTTTTT. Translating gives CASGTSGGVTGELFF.

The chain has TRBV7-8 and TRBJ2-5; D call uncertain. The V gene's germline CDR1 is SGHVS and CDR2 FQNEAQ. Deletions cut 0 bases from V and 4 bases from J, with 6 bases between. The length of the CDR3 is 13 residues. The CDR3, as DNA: TGTGCCAGCAGCTTAGCGCTACTAGAGACCCAGTACTTC. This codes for CASSLALLETQYF.

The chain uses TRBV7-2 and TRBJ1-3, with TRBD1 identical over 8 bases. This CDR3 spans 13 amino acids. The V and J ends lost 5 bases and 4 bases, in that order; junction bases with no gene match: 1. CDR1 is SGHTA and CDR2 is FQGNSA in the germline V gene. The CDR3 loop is CASSPGGGNTIYF. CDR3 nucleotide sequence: TGTGCCAGCAGCCCAGGGGGCGGAAACACCATATATTTT.

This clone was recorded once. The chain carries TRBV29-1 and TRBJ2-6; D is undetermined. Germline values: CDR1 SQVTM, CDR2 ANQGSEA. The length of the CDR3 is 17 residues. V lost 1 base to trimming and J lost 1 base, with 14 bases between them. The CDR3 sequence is CSVEVARWDSGANVLTF. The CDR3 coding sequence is TGCAGCGTTGAAGTCGCTCGTTGGGATTCTGGGGCCAACGTCCTGACTTTC.

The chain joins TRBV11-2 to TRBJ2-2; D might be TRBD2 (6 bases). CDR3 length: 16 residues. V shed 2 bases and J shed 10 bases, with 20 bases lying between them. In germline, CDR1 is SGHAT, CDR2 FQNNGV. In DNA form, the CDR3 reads TGTGCCAGCAGCTTATTCCTAGCGTACCCCGCTGAGGAGCTGTTTTTT. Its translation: CASSLFLAYPAEELFF.

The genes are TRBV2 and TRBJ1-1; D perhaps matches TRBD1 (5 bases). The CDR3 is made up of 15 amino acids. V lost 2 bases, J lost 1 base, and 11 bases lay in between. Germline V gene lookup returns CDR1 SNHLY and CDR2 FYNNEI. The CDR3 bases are TGTGCCAGCAGTGAAAGCGGGGCGGGGAACACTGAAGCTTTCTTT. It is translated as CASSESGAGNTEAFF.